This TCR beta chain was sequenced during a study of Tregs in tolerant kidney transplant recipients. Study-level results: Validation in larger populations is needed because few patients were studied. Expanding Tregs on activated donor B cells appeared to best identify donor-specific TCRbeta clones. Biological reproducibility was not directly addressed in this study.

Assay: immunoSEQ multiplex PCR; the TCRdb copy retains only in-frame clones and omits some. The top ten hold 4.7% of the sample, which has tens of thousands of clones, roughly nine tenths seen once. About this clone: Antigen unknown.

Germline V gives CDR1 SGHVS, CDR2 FNYEAQ. V lost 5 bases to trimming and J lost 2 bases; unmatched junction nucleotides: 5. The CDR3 runs 16 residues. Unstimulated Tregs (CD4+CD25+CD127-) and CD4+CD25- non-Tregs were sorted from PBMCs. V gene TRBV7-6 combines with J gene TRBJ2-7; TRBD2 agrees at 14 bases. Sequencing was done on a sample of CD8+ T cells from blood. This receptor was taken from a human donor in good health. The CDR3 DNA is TGTGCCAGCAGCCTCGGGACTAGCGGGAGTACCTACGAGCAGTACTTC. It specifies CASSLGTSGSTYEQYF.